This entry features one TCR beta chain sequence. Antigen specificity is unknown. This record comes from a study of cytomegalovirus exposure and HLA in healthy donors. Study-level points and caveats: A missense variant in DCLRE1C was later tied to TCR beta V- and J-gene trimming. With DRB1 most and HLA-C fewest, TCR association rates differed between HLA loci in a later analysis.

The PCR had 60 Vbeta and 13 Jbeta primers. Profiled with immunoSEQ multiplex PCR; TCRdb holds only in-frame clones, not every one. The sample carries some 150,000 clones, 70% to 85% recorded once. Sequenced: PBMCs. This receptor was identified in a woman aged 40-49 years in good health and CMV-seronegative.

CDR3 loop: CASSPSFTDTQYF. The CDR3 region has the DNA TGTGCCAGCTCACCATCTTTCACAGATACGCAGTATTTT. This sequence joins TRBV18 and TRBJ2-3; D not resolved. Germline CDR1 is KGHSH and CDR2 is LQKENI. This CDR3 region has 13 residues. V lost 2 bases and J lost 2, with 5 bases in between.